This passage covers 15 T cell receptor beta chains from one sample sequenced in a study of blood T cell repertoires in COVID-19 (TCRdb year 2020). The library was obtained by the immunoSEQ multiplex PCR assay. Sourced from immuneACCESS, this table was stored by TCRdb with only in-frame sequences that have V and J called. A share of the clones is absent; for the studies checked, an unresolved V gene accounts for under half, and the remainder has no known explanation. Present in this sample are 200,000 to 250,000 clones, about nine tenths of which were seen just once. Jointly, the top ten make up less than 4.5% of the sample. Sequences were obtained from peripheral blood. The receptors originated from a man between 45 and 60 years old with acute or convalescent COVID-19.

V gene TRBV6-1 combines with J gene TRBJ1-4, with TRBD1 matching 7 bases. Trimming took 1 base from V and 10 from J; bases not matched to a gene: 12. Germline V gives CDR1 MNHNS, CDR2 SASEGT. The CDR3 contains 16 residues. This CDR3 reads CASSEDRRQGAGKLFF. The CDR3 region has the DNA TGTGCCAGCAGTGAAGATCGCCGACAGGGAGCGGGAAAACTGTTTTTT.

Written as DNA, the CDR3 is TGTGCCAGCAGTATAAAAGGGACAGGGCGAGAGACCCAGTACTTC. It translates to CASSIKGTGRETQYF. The chain joins TRBV6-5 to TRBJ2-5; TRBD1 matches 9 bases. The CDR3 is 15 amino acids. Germline values: CDR1 MNHEY, CDR2 SVGAGI. The V gene end was trimmed by 5 bases and the J gene end by 4 bases; junction bases not matched to a gene: 8.

The rearrangement uses TRBV7-8 and TRBJ2-3, with a weak D call TRBD1 (6 bases). V lost 5 bases and J 1 base, leaving 10 bases between the germline ends. Germline CDR1 and CDR2: SGHVS and FQNEAQ. The CDR3 has 14 residues. The CDR3 spells CASSLGARTDTQYF. The CDR3 DNA follows: TGTGCCAGCAGCCTGGGGGCTCGCACAGATACGCAGTATTTT. The full variable domain, completed using reference TRBV7-8 and TRBJ2-3, is GAGVSQSPRYKVAKRGQDVALRCDPISGHVSLFWYQQALGQGPEFLTYFQNEAQLDKSGLPSDRFFAERPEGSVSTLKIQRTQQEDSAVYLCASSLGARTDTQYFGPGTRLTVL.

This clone has a handful of counts. This chain joins TRBV5-1 and TRBJ2-7; TRBD1 is a possible D gene (5 bases). Trimming shortened V by 3 bases and J by 0 bases, and 16 bases separated the two germline ends. Germline CDR1 SGHRS, CDR2 YFSETQ. CDR3 length: 16 amino acids. The CDR3 nucleotides read TGCGCCAGCAGCTCCGGAACCATAAGGGGCTCCTACGAGCAGTACTTC. Its translation is CASSSGTIRGSYEQYF.

The rearrangement links TRBV6-1 to TRBJ1-2; D gene ambiguous. Looked up from germline, CDR1 is MNHNS and CDR2 is SASEGT. V gave up 4 bases and J gave up 0 bases, with 15 bases separating them. This CDR3 comprises 16 residues. The CDR3 spells CASSVRGVKSNYGYTF. CDR3 DNA sequence: TGTGCCAGCAGTGTCCGAGGCGTCAAATCTAACTATGGCTACACCTTC.

This chain links TRBV10-1 with TRBJ2-3; D might be TRBD2 (6 bases). CDR3 length equals 13 residues. Germline CDR1 and CDR2: WNHNN and SYGVQD (reference sequence). V gave up 4 bases and J gave up 2 bases, with 7 bases separating them. CDR3 protein: CASSGDFTDTQYF. The CDR3 DNA sequence: TGCGCCAGCAGTGGGGACTTCACAGATACGCAGTATTTT.

The chain combines TRBV27 with TRBJ2-2; 10 nucleotides match TRBD1. V dropped 6 bases and J dropped 8; count of bases not matched to a gene: 9. CDR3 size: 15 residues. The germline gives CDR1 MNHEY, CDR2 SMNVEV (reference sequence). The CDR3: CASRELDRGVGELFF. The CDR3 nucleotides are TGTGCCAGCAGGGAATTGGACAGGGGGGTAGGGGAGCTGTTTTTT.

This sequence joins TRBV9 and TRBJ1-1; 10 nucleotides line up with TRBD1. CDR3 size: 15 residues. Trimming at V came to 4 bases and at J to 4 bases, leaving 7 bases not matched to a gene. Germline CDR1 SGDLS, CDR2 YYNGEE. In DNA form, the CDR3 reads TGTGCCAGCAGCATAAGGGACAGGGGATTCACTGAAGCTTTCTTT. Its translation is CASSIRDRGFTEAFF. The whole variable domain, filled in from reference TRBV9 and TRBJ1-1, reads DSGVTQTPKHLITATGQRVTLRCSPRSGDLSVYWYQQSLDQGLQFLIQYYNGEERAKGNILERFSAQQFPDLHSELNLSSLELGDSALYFCASSIRDRGFTEAFFGQGTRLTVV.

A single count supports this clone. V is TRBV30 and J is TRBJ1-2; unclear D gene. The CDR3 totals 13 residues. Germline CDR1 reads GTSNPN; CDR2 reads SVGIG (reference sequence). V dropped 0 bases and J dropped 10 bases, with 15 bases sitting between them. The CDR3 loop reads CAWSVNRESYYTF. In nucleotides, the CDR3 is TGTGCCTGGAGTGTAAATCGGGAGTCATACTACACCTTC.

V is TRBV7-2 and J is TRBJ2-7; tentatively, D is TRBD2 (6 bases). Germline values: CDR1 SGHTA, CDR2 FQGNSA. V dropped 1 base and J dropped 5 bases, with 15 bases sitting between them. The CDR3 spans 15 residues. The chain's CDR3 is CASSLGAARRDEQYF. The CDR3 DNA follows: TGTGCCAGCAGCTTAGGGGCAGCCAGGAGGGACGAGCAGTACTTC.

V is TRBV21-1 and J is TRBJ2-7; the DNA was not compared with TRBD1, the D call given in the table. TRBV21-1 is reported as a pseudogene. This CDR3 comprises 18 residues. The CDR3 coding sequence is TGTGCCAGCAGCAAAGACTTTCGAGGGGGCCTAAGCCCCTACGAGCAGTACTTC. This sequence encodes CASSKDFRGGLSPYEQYF.

This rearrangement joins TRBV28 to TRBJ1-5, with D unresolved. From germline, CDR1 is MDHEN and CDR2 SYDVKM. The CDR3 spans 15 residues. Trimming left V 9 bases short and J 0 bases short, with 15 bases between. The CDR3 nucleotides are TGTGCCAGTACTTTCCAAACGAGTAGCAATCAGCCCCAGCATTTT. Amino acids: CASTFQTSSNQPQHF.

This clone was seen a single time. The V gene is TRBV7-9, the J gene TRBJ1-1; D is uncertain. V gave up 3 bases and J gave up 4 bases, with 12 bases separating them. The CDR3 consists of 14 residues. Germline V CDR1 and CDR2: SEHNR, FQNEAQ (reference sequence). For the CDR3, the DNA is TGTGCCAGCAGCTTGGGCAGGCTAAGCACTGAAGCTTTCTTT. This encodes CASSLGRLSTEAFF.

The chain joins TRBV5-1 to TRBJ1-2, with TRBD1 as a possible D gene (6 bases). The V end was cut by 3 bases, the J end by 11 bases, with 20 bases between. This CDR3 comprises 14 residues. From germline, CDR1 is SGHRS and CDR2 YFSETQ. The CDR3 DNA reads as TGCGCCAGCAGCTCGGCACTCAGGACAGCGAAATACACCTTC. Residues: CASSSALRTAKYTF.

This chain uses TRBV11-3 with TRBJ2-2; D gene ambiguous. Germline V gene sequence: CDR1 SGHNT, CDR2 YENEEA. V was pared by 5 bases and J by 4 bases, with 8 bases between. The CDR3 length is 13 residues. DNA of the CDR3: TGTGCCAGCAGCCAAGTCAGCACCGGGGAGCTGTTTTTT. Amino acid sequence: CASSQVSTGELFF.